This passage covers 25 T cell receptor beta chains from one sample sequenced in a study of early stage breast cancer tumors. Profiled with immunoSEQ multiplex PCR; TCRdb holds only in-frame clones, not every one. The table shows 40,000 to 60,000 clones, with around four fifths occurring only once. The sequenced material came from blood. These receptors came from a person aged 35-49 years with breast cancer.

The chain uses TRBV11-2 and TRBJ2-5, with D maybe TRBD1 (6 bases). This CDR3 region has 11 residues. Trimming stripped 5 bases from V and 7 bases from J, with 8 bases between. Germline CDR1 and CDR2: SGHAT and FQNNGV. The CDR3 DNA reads TGTGCCAGCAGCCTACAGGGGACCCAGTACTTC. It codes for CASSLQGTQYF.

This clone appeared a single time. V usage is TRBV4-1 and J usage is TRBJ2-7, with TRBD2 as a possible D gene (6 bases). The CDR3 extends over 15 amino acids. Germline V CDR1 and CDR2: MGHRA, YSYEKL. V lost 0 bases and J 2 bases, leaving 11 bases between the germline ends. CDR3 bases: TGCGCCAGCAGCCAAGAGGGGACTGGGACCTACGAGCAGTACTTC. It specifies CASSQEGTGTYEQYF.

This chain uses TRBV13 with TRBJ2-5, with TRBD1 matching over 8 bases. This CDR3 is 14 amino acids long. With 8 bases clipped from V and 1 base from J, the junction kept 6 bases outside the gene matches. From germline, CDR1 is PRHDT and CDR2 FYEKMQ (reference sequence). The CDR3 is CASRGQGGQETQYF. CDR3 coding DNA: TGTGCCAGCCGAGGACAGGGAGGCCAAGAGACCCAGTACTTC. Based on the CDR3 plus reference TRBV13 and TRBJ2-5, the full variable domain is AAGVIQSPRHLIKEKRETATLKCYPIPRHDTVYWYQQGPGQDPQFLISFYEKMQSDKGSIPDRFSAQQFSDYHSELNMSSLELGDSALYFCASRGQGGQETQYFGPGTRLLVL.

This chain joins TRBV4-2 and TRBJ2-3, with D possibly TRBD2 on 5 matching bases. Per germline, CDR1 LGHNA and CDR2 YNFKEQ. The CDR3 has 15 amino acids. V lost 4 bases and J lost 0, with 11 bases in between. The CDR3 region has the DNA TGTGCCAGCAGCCCTCATCGGACTAGCACAGATACGCAGTATTTT. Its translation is CASSPHRTSTDTQYF.

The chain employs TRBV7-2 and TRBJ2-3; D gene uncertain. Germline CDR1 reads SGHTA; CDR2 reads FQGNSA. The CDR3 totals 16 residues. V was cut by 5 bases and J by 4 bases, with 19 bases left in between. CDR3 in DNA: TGTGCCAGCAGCCCTCGGGCCTTGTGGGGTGCAGATACGCAGTATTTT. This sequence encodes CASSPRALWGADTQYF.

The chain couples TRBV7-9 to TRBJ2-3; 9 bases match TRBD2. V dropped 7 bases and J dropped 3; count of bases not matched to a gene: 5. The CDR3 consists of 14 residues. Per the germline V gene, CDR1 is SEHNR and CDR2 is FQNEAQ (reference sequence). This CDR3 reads CASNGGRETDTQYF. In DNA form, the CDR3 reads TGTGCCAGCAATGGCGGGAGGGAAACAGATACGCAGTATTTT.

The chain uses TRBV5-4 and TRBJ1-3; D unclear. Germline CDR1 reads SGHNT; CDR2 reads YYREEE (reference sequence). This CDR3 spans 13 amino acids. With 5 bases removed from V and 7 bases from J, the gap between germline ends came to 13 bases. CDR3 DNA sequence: TGTGCCAGCAGTTCCTCATTACAGAACACCATATATTTT. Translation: CASSSSLQNTIYF.

In nucleotides, the CDR3 is TGTGCCAGCAGCTCGACCCTGGACGGTAGATCCTACGAGCAGTACTTC. It encodes CASSSTLDGRSYEQYF. This rearrangement joins TRBV13 to TRBJ2-7; D is unresolved. CDR1 is PRHDT and CDR2 is FYEKMQ in the germline V gene (reference sequence). V shed 4 bases and J shed 1 base, with 17 bases lying between them. CDR3 length: 16 amino acids.

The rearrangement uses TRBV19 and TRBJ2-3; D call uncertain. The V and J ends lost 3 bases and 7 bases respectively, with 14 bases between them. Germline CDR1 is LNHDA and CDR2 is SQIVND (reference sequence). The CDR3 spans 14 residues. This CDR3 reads CASSISRTSNTQYF. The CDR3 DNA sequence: TGTGCCAGTAGTATCTCTAGAACAAGTAATACGCAGTATTTT. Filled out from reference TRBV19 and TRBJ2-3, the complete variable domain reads DGGITQSPKYLFRKEGQNVTLSCEQNLNHDAMYWYRQDPGQGLRLIYYSQIVNDFQKGDIAEGYSVSREKKESFPLTVTSAQKNPTAFYLCASSISRTSNTQYFGPGTRLTVL.

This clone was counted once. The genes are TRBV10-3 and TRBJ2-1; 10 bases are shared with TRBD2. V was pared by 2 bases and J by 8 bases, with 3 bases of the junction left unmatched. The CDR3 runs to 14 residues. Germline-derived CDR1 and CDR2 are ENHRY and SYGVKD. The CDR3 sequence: CAISEPSGRDEQFF. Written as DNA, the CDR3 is TGTGCCATCAGTGAGCCCAGCGGGAGGGATGAGCAGTTCTTC.

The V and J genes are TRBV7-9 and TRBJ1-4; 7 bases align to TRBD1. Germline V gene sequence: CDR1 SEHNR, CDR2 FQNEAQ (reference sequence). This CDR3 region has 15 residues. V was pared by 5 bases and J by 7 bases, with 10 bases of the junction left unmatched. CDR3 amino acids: CASSPEVGGGEKLFF. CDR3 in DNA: TGTGCCAGCAGCCCGGAGGTAGGGGGCGGTGAAAAACTGTTTTTT.

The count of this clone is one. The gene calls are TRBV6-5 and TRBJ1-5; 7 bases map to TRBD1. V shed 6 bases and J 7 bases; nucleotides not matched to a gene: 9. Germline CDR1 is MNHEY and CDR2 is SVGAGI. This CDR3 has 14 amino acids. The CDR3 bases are TGTGCCAGCAGCCCTGACAGGGCGCTACAGCCCCAGCATTTT. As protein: CASSPDRALQPQHF.

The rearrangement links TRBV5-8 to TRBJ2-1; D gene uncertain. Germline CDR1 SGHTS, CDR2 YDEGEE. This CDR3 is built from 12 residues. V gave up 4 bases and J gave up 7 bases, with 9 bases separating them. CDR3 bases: TGTGCCAGCAGCAAACTCACGAATGAGCAGTTCTTC. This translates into CASSKLTNEQFF.

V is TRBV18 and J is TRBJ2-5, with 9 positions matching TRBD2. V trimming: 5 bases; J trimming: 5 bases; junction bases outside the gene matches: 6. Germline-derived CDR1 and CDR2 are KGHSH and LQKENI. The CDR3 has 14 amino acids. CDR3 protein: CASSALAGEETQYF. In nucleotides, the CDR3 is TGTGCCAGCTCAGCTTTAGCGGGAGAGGAGACCCAGTACTTC.

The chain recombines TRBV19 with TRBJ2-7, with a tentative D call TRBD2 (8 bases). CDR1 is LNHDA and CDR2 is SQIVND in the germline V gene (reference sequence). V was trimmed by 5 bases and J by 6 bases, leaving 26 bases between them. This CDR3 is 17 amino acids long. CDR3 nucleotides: TGTGCCAGTAGTGCCCGGCGGCAGGGGGGGACTAGATTCGAGCAGTACTTC. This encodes CASSARRQGGTRFEQYF.

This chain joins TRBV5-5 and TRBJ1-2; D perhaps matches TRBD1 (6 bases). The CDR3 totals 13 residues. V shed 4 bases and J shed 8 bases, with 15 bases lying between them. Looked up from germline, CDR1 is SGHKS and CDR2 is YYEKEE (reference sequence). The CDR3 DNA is TGTGCCAGCAGCCGAGACCCGCAGGGGGGCTACACCTTC. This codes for CASSRDPQGGYTF.

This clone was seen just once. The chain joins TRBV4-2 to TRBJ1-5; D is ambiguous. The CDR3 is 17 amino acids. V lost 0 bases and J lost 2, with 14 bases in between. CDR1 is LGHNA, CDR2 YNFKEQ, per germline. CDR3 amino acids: CASSQDWRGAGNQPQHF. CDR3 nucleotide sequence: TGTGCCAGCAGCCAAGATTGGCGGGGTGCTGGCAATCAGCCCCAGCATTTT.

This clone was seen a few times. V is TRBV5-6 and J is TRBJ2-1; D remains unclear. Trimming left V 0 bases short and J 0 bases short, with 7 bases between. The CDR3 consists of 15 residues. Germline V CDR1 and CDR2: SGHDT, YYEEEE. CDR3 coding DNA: TGTGCCAGCAGCTTGGGCTGGGCCTCCTACAATGAGCAGTTCTTC. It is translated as CASSLGWASYNEQFF.

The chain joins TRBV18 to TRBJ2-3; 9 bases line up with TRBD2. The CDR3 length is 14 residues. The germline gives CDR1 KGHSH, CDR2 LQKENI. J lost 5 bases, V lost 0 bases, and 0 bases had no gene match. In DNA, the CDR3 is TGTGCCAGCTCACCACCTAGCGGGAGAGATACGCAGTATTTT. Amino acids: CASSPPSGRDTQYF.

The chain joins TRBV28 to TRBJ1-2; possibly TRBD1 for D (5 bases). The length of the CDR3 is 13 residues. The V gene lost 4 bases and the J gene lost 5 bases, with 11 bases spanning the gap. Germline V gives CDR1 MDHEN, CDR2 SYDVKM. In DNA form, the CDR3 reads TGTGCCAGCAGTTCCGGGACCGAGTATGGCTACACCTTC. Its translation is CASSSGTEYGYTF.

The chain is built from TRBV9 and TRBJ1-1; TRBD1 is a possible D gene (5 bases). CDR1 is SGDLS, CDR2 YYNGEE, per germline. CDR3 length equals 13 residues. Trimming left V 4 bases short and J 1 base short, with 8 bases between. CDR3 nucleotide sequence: TGTGCCAGCAGCACAGGATGGAACACTGAAGCTTTCTTT. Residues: CASSTGWNTEAFF.

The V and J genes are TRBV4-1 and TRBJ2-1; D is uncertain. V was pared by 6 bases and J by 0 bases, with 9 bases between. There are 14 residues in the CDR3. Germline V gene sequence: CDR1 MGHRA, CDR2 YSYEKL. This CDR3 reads CASSFSSSYNEQFF. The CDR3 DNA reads TGCGCCAGCAGTTTCTCGAGCTCCTACAATGAGCAGTTCTTC.

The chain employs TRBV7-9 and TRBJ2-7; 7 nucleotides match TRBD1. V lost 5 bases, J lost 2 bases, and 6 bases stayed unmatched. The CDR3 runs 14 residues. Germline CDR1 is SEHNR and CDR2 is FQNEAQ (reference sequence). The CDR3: CASSLDRDTYEQYF. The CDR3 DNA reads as TGTGCCAGCAGCCTCGACAGGGATACCTACGAGCAGTACTTC.

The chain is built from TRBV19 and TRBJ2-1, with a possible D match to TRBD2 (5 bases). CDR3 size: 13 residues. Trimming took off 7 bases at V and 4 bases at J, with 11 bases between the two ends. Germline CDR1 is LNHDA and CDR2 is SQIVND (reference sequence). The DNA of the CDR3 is TGTGCCAGTACCAAGGACTTATACAATGAGCAGTTCTTC. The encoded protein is CASTKDLYNEQFF.

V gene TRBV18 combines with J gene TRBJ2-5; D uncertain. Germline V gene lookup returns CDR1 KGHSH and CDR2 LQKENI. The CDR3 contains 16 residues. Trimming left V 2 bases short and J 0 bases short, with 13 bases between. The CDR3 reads CASSPVAGSYQETQYF. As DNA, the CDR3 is TGTGCCAGCTCACCAGTAGCAGGAAGTTACCAAGAGACCCAGTACTTC. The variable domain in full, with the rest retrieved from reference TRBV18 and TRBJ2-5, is NAGVMQNPRHLVRRRGQEARLRCSPMKGHSHVYWYRQLPEEGLKFMVYLQKENIIDESGMPKERFSAEFPKEGPSILRIQQVVRGDSAAYFCASSPVAGSYQETQYFGPGTRLLVL.